This T cell receptor beta chain was captured in a study of blood T cell repertoires in COVID-19. About the research overall: Acute and convalescent COVID-19 specimens originated in the United States, Italy and Spain. The cDNA or gDNA used as material had been derived from T cells, B-cell-depleted T cells, or PBMCs.

Authors' processing steps: Researchers report that nucleated cell counts were estimated from reference gene primer amplification. The table came from immunoSEQ multiplex PCR; TCRdb's copy has only in-frame clones and leaves some out. V, J and clone size reflect that table, while D and trimming were determined from the DNA. This sample has just over 95,000 clones, with 85% to 90% found just once. The CDR3 runs 16 residues. V was trimmed by 3 bases and J by 1 base, leaving 15 bases between them. Per the germline V gene, CDR1 is MNHEY and CDR2 is SMNVEV (reference sequence). The rearrangement joins TRBV27 to TRBJ1-1, with D perhaps TRBD1 (5 bases). The TCR sequence derives from a human donor in a cohort sampled during active COVID-19. The sequenced sample was peripheral blood. In nucleotides, the CDR3 is TGTGCCAGCAGTTTTGGGGGGGTGATAGGGAACACTGAAGCTTTCTTT. As protein: CASSFGGVIGNTEAFF.